The clone carrying this TCR beta chain is deemed medium-sized. Treatment of any kind had been given to no patient before thyroid surgery. Per the study methods: To classify distant metastasis in papillary thyroid cancer, a model was built from CDR3 differences across clinicopathological groups. TCRdb re-called the PCR reads through MiXCR. TCRdb's processing, not the authors', yielded these V and J calls. The sample has just over 15,000 clones, 34% seen once. The data originate from a study of metastatic and nonmetastatic thyroid tumors. Study summary: Where malignant and benign thyroid patients were concerned, repertoires were compared across blood and tumor or nodule tissue.

Trimming removed 4 bases at V and 4 bases at J, with 6 bases between. From germline, CDR1 is KGHDR and CDR2 SFDVKD. CDR3 size: 12 residues. This chain links TRBV24-1 with TRBJ1-2; D remains unclear. Sample: tumor tissue. This TCR derives from a male donor with papillary thyroid cancer or a benign thyroid nodule (not recorded which). Some clones in this sample may be carry-over from other donors' samples. The CDR3 DNA reads as TGTGCCACCAGTGAAGGCAGCTATGGCTACACCTTC. It codes for CATSEGSYGYTF.